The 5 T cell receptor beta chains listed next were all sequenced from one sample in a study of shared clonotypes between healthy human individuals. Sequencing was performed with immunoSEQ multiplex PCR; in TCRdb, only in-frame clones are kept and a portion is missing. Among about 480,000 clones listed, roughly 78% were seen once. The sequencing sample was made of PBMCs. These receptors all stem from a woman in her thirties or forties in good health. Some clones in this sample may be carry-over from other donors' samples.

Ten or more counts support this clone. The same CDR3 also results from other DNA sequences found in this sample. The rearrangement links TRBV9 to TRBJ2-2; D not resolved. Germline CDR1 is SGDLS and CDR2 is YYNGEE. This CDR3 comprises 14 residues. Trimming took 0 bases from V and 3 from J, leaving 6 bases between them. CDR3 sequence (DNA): TGTGCCAGCAGCGTAGGGATTTACACCGGGGAGCTGTTTTTT. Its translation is CASSVGIYTGELFF. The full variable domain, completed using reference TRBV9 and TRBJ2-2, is DSGVTQTPKHLITATGQRVTLRCSPRSGDLSVYWYQQSLDQGLQFLIQYYNGEERAKGNILERFSAQQFPDLHSELNLSSLELGDSALYFCASSVGIYTGELFFGEGSRLTVL.

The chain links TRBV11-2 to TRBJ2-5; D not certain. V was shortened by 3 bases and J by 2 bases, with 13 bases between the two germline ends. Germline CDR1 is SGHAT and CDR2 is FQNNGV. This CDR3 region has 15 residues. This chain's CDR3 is CASSFFMGGQETQYF. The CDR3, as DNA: TGTGCCAGCAGCTTCTTTATGGGCGGACAAGAGACCCAGTACTTC.

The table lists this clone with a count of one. DNA of the CDR3: TGTGCCAGCAGCTTGGCCGGACGAAGACTAGCGGGAGCCTACGAGCAGTACTTC. This sequence encodes CASSLAGRRLAGAYEQYF. The chain combines TRBV5-4 with TRBJ2-7; TRBD2 matches 12 bases. J was trimmed by 2 bases and V by 0 bases; bases with no gene match: 9. This CDR3 comprises 18 residues. Germline CDR1 and CDR2: SGHNT and YYREEE (reference sequence). Supplemented by reference TRBV5-4 and TRBJ2-7, the full variable domain reads ETGVTQSPTHLIKTRGQQVTLRCSSQSGHNTVSWYQQALGQGPQFIFQYYREEENGRGNFPPRFSGLQFPNYSSELNVNALELDDSALYLCASSLAGRRLAGAYEQYFGPGTRLTVT.

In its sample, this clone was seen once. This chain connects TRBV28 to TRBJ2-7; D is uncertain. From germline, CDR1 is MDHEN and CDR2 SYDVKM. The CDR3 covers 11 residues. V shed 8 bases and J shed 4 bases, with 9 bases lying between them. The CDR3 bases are TGTGCCAGCGAGAAACAATACGAGCAGTACTTC. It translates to CASEKQYEQYF. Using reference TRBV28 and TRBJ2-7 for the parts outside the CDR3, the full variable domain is DVKVTQSSRYLVKRTGEKVFLECVQDMDHENMFWYRQDPGLGLRLIYFSYDVKMKEKGDIPEGYSVSREKKERFSLILESASTNQTSMYLCASEKQYEQYFGPGTRLTVT.

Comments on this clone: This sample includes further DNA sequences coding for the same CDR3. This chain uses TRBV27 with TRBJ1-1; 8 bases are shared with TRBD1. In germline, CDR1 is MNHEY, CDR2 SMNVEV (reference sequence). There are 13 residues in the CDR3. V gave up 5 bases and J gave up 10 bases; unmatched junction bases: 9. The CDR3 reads CASSADRVASAFF. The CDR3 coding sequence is TGTGCCAGCAGTGCGGACAGGGTAGCTTCAGCTTTCTTT.